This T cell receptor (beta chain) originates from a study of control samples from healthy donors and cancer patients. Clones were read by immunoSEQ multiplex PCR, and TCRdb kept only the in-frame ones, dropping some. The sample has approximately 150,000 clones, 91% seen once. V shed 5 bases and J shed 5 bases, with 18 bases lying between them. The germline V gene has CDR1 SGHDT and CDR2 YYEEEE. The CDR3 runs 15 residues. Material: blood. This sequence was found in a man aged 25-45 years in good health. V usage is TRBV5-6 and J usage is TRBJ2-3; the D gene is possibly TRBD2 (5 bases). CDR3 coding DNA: TGTGCCAGCAGAGTTCTTAGTAGCGACCAAGATACGCAGTATTTT. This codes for CASRVLSSDQDTQYF.